The TCR beta chain described here comes from a study of blood T cells in healthy people across ages. Alongside a J-beta primer mix, a sample-barcoded 5' primer served in a second PCR lasting roughly 6 to 12 cycles. Each cDNA molecule was tagged by a template-switch adaptor with 12 random nucleotides. TCRdb called the 5' RACE reads again in MiXCR, with one record for every CDR3 protein. Among roughly 1.9 million distinct CDR3 sequences listed, about two fifths were seen once. The material sequenced was blood. This receptor was identified in a human donor in good health.

CDR3 in amino acids: CSARDPERNEAFF. CDR3 bases: TGCAGTGCTAGAGATCCAGAAAGAAATGAAGCTTTCTTT. The chain employs TRBV20-1 and TRBJ1-1; D uncertain. Germline CDR1 and CDR2: DFQATT and SNEGSKA (reference sequence). The CDR3 runs to 13 residues. V lost 0 bases and J lost 7, with 12 bases in between.